These 3 T cell receptor beta chains were sequenced from one sample in a study of T cell responses to AZD1222 COVID-19 vaccine. Profiled with immunoSEQ multiplex PCR; TCRdb holds only in-frame clones, not every one. The sample holds around 160,000 clones; around 91% are singletons and the top ten take around 5.5%. Specimen: peripheral blood, collected on day 0 of AZD1222 vaccination. Receptor source: an adult in good health.

This clone was counted a single time. The genes are TRBV20-1 and TRBJ1-2; D remains ambiguous. CDR1 DFQATT and CDR2 SNEGSKA come from the germline V gene (reference sequence). The V end lost 3 bases, the J end lost 5 bases, and 7 bases lay between the germline ends. The length of the CDR3 is 11 residues. For the CDR3, the DNA is TGCAGTGCTAGGGGGTTATATGGCTACACCTTC. Encoded protein: CSARGLYGYTF.

V gene TRBV2 combines with J gene TRBJ2-7, with D unclear. The CDR3 is 13 residues long. With 5 bases removed from V and 5 bases from J, the gap between germline ends came to 13 bases. CDR1 is SNHLY and CDR2 is FYNNEI in the germline V gene. The CDR3 coding sequence is TGTGCCAGCAGTCCTTTCGGGTGGGACGAGCAGTACTTC. Translated: CASSPFGWDEQYF.

This clone was picked up one time. The chain joins TRBV4-3 to TRBJ1-2, with no clear D. Between the trimmed V and J ends, which lost 0 bases and 3 bases, there was a span of 14 bases. Germline CDR1 LGHNA, CDR2 YSLEER. The CDR3 length is 16 residues. The CDR3 loop is CASSQDGGSPDYGYTF. CDR3 coding DNA: TGCGCCAGCAGCCAAGATGGAGGCAGTCCCGACTATGGCTACACCTTC.